These 30 T cell receptor beta chains were all obtained from the same sample, sequenced in a study of control samples from healthy donors and cancer patients. Data came from immunoSEQ multiplex PCR; TCRdb stores just in-frame clones and leaves some out. The repertoire has 80,000 to 100,000 clones, about nine tenths of them found once; the top ten carry about 3%. Sequencing was carried out using blood. The receptors derive from a human donor in good health. The donor label of this sample is uncertain.

V gene TRBV6-1 combines with J gene TRBJ2-5; D is possibly TRBD1 (5 bases). Deletions cut 0 bases from V and 3 bases from J, with 11 bases between. Germline V CDR1 and CDR2: MNHNS, SASEGT. The length of the CDR3 is 15 residues. As DNA, the CDR3 is TGTGCCAGCAGTGAAGCGTGGGCAGGGAAAGAGACCCAGTACTTC. This translates into CASSEAWAGKETQYF.

The chain combines TRBV18 with TRBJ2-2, with D possibly being TRBD1 (5 bases). V lost 0 bases and J 4 bases, leaving 12 bases between the germline ends. The germline V gene encodes CDR1 KGHSH and CDR2 LQKENI. The CDR3 has 16 amino acids. As DNA, the CDR3 is TGTGCCAGCTCACCACCAAGTCAGGGATCCACCGGGGAGCTGTTTTTT. It specifies CASSPPSQGSTGELFF.

The chain employs TRBV5-1 and TRBJ2-3; D may be TRBD1 (7 bases). CDR1 and CDR2 (germline): SGHRS, YFSETQ. The CDR3 is 15 amino acids. Trimming took 3 bases from V and 2 from J, leaving 13 bases between them. CDR3 coding DNA: TGCGCCAGCAGCTGGGGGGACAGAGTCACAGATACGCAGTATTTT. Translation: CASSWGDRVTDTQYF.

The chain carries TRBV5-1 and TRBJ1-2, with 10 bases fitting TRBD1. This CDR3 contains 13 residues. Germline trimming cut 4 bases from V and 8 bases from J; bases unmatched to any gene: 5. Germline lookup yields CDR1 SGHRS and CDR2 YFSETQ. The CDR3 DNA sequence: TGCGCCAGCAGCCAGGACAGGGGGGTAGGCTACACCTTC. Protein: CASSQDRGVGYTF.

V usage is TRBV19 and J usage is TRBJ1-2, with a weak D call TRBD1 (6 bases). The V end was cut by 7 bases, the J end by 2 bases, with 17 bases between. In germline, CDR1 is LNHDA, CDR2 SQIVND (reference sequence). CDR3 length equals 15 residues. The CDR3 region is CASNLGHGKNYGYTF. Written as DNA, the CDR3 is TGTGCCAGTAACCTGGGACACGGGAAGAACTATGGCTACACCTTC.

This clone is a singleton in its sample. The rearrangement joins TRBV5-1 to TRBJ1-3, with 7 bases matching TRBD1. There are 15 residues in the CDR3. The germline V gene has CDR1 SGHRS and CDR2 YFSETQ. V lost 0 bases to trimming and J lost 1 base; unmatched junction nucleotides: 1. The DNA of the CDR3 is TGCGCCAGCAGCTTGGAACAGGGGTCTGGAAACACCATATATTTT. It yields the protein CASSLEQGSGNTIYF.

This chain links TRBV20-1 with TRBJ1-2, with D tentatively TRBD1 (6 bases). V was trimmed by 3 bases and J by 4 bases, leaving 15 bases between them. This CDR3 region has 14 residues. CDR1 is DFQATT, CDR2 SNEGSKA, per germline (reference sequence). The CDR3 here is CSASRAGVFYGYTF. DNA for the CDR3: TGCAGTGCTAGTCGTGCAGGGGTTTTCTATGGCTACACCTTC.

The V call is TRBV27, the J call TRBJ1-3; perhaps TRBD1 as D (5 bases). Germline V gene sequence: CDR1 MNHEY, CDR2 SMNVEV (reference sequence). With 8 bases removed from V and 0 bases from J, the gap between germline ends came to 14 bases. CDR3 length: 15 residues. The CDR3, as DNA: TGTGCCAGCCGACCGCAGGGCAGCTCTGGAAACACCATATATTTT. This gives the protein CASRPQGSSGNTIYF.

V usage is TRBV5-1 and J usage is TRBJ1-1; D gene ambiguous. The ends were cut back, 0 bases at V and 1 base at J, with 7 bases in the middle. Germline CDR1 reads SGHRS; CDR2 reads YFSETQ. The CDR3 has 14 amino acids. The CDR3 region has the DNA TGCGCCAGCAGCTTGGGGTTGGAGAACACTGAAGCTTTCTTT. Protein product: CASSLGLENTEAFF.

The chain has TRBV25-1 and TRBJ2-2; the D call may be TRBD1 or TRBD2 (6 bases each). V gave up 7 bases and J gave up 0 bases, with 21 bases separating them. The CDR3 sequence is 18 residues long. Germline values: CDR1 MGHDK, CDR2 SYGVNS. CDR3 nucleotide sequence: TGTGCCAGCACGCCGGGGGCAGATAGCGGCCCGAACACCGGGGAGCTGTTTTTT. Residues: CASTPGADSGPNTGELFF.

The genes are TRBV6-2 or TRBV6-3 and TRBJ1-2; 9 bases are shared with TRBD1. V lost 4 bases and J lost 5; bases outside the gene matches: 8. Germline CDR1 and CDR2: MNHEY and SVGEGT. The CDR3 has 15 amino acids. This CDR3 reads CASSSGGQGRYGYTF. CDR3 nucleotides: TGTGCCAGCAGTTCTGGAGGACAGGGGAGGTATGGCTACACCTTC.

The chain uses TRBV3-1 (or the pseudogene TRBV3-2) and TRBJ1-6; no firm D call. V was pared by 2 bases and J by 8 bases, with 10 bases between. This CDR3 is built from 14 residues. Germline CDR1 and CDR2: LGHDT and YNNKEL (reference sequence). CDR3 sequence reads: CASSQRDSDSPLHF. The CDR3 DNA is TGTGCCAGCAGCCAAAGGGATTCGGATTCACCCCTCCACTTT.

In this sample, this clone is medium-sized. The chain uses TRBV2 and TRBJ1-5; TRBD1 might be the D (6 bases). CDR1 and CDR2 from the germline V gene are SNHLY and FYNNEI. This CDR3 has 18 residues. Trimming pared 6 bases from V and 6 bases from J, leaving 27 bases between. The CDR3, as DNA: TGTGCCAGCAGAGCTACTATGAACAGGGACCGAAGGGCTCAGCCCCAGCATTTT. It is translated as CASRATMNRDRRAQPQHF.

This chain connects TRBV30 to TRBJ1-5; 7 positions agree with TRBD1. The CDR3 covers 14 residues. V dropped 0 bases and J dropped 7; count of bases not matched to a gene: 6. CDR1 is GTSNPN and CDR2 is SVGIG in the germline V gene (reference sequence). The CDR3 spells CAWSVGQGEQPQHF. CDR3 nucleotide sequence: TGTGCCTGGAGTGTAGGGCAGGGGGAACAGCCCCAGCATTTT.

The rearrangement joins TRBV12-3 or TRBV12-4 to TRBJ1-2; unclear D gene. Trimming pared 6 bases from V and 13 bases from J, leaving 18 bases between. CDR3 length: 12 amino acids. The CDR3 sequence is CASSRSSLSATF. Written as DNA, the CDR3 is TGTGCCAGCAGCCGGTCGTCACTCAGCGCCACCTTC.

The chain carries TRBV2 and TRBJ1-2; 8 nucleotides agree with TRBD1. With V trimmed by 0 bases and J by 9 bases, 6 bases remained unmatched. The CDR3 length is 14 residues. The germline V gene encodes CDR1 SNHLY and CDR2 FYNNEI. The CDR3 protein is CASSEARQGASYTF. As DNA, the CDR3 is TGTGCCAGCAGTGAAGCGCGGCAGGGGGCGAGCTACACCTTC.

The chain couples TRBV6-1 to TRBJ1-2, with 8 positions matching TRBD1. Per germline, CDR1 MNHNS and CDR2 SASEGT. CDR3 length: 16 amino acids. V dropped 3 bases and J dropped 8; count of bases not matched to a gene: 14. In nucleotides, the CDR3 is TGTGCCAGCAGTGACCATTATTCTTACAGGGGGACGGGCTACACCTTC. Translation gives CASSDHYSYRGTGYTF.

The gene calls are TRBV11-3 and TRBJ2-6, with D possibly matching TRBD2 (5 bases). Germline-derived CDR1 and CDR2 are SGHNT and YENEEA. This CDR3 contains 15 residues. V gave up 4 bases and J gave up 1 base, with 8 bases separating them. The CDR3 loop reads CASSSSGSGANVLTF. DNA of the CDR3: TGTGCCAGCAGCTCCAGCGGTTCTGGGGCCAACGTCCTGACTTTC. Filled out from reference TRBV11-3 and TRBJ2-6, the complete variable domain reads EAGVVQSPRYKIIEKKQPVAFWCNPISGHNTLYWYLQNLGQGPELLIRYENEEAVDDSQLPKDRFSAERLKGVDSTLKIQPAELGDSAVYLCASSSSGSGANVLTFGAGSRLTVL.

The chain has TRBV11-2 and TRBJ1-1, with D unresolved. The CDR3 is made up of 13 amino acids. The V gene's germline CDR1 is SGHAT and CDR2 FQNNGV. Trimming cost V 4 bases and J 4 bases, with 10 bases left between them. The CDR3 sequence is CASSSGSFTEAFF. DNA of the CDR3: TGTGCCAGCAGCTCCGGGTCCTTCACTGAAGCTTTCTTT.

This rearrangement joins TRBV7-9 to TRBJ1-4; D is ambiguous. The CDR3 spans 13 residues. The germline gives CDR1 SEHNR, CDR2 FQNEAQ (reference sequence). Trimming removed 7 bases from V and 2 bases from J, with 8 bases in between. CDR3 amino acids: CASTPRTNEKLFF. CDR3 sequence (DNA): TGTGCCAGCACCCCGCGCACTAATGAAAAACTGTTTTTT.

This clone was detected a few times. DNA of the CDR3: TGCGCCAGCAGCTTTTCAGGCGGATACTCTGGAAACACCATATATTTT. Its translation is CASSFSGGYSGNTIYF. V is TRBV5-1 and J is TRBJ1-3; D not certain. V was trimmed by 2 bases and J by 0 bases, leaving 12 bases between them. Per the germline V gene, CDR1 is SGHRS and CDR2 is YFSETQ. The CDR3 has 16 residues. The variable domain in full, with the rest retrieved from reference TRBV5-1 and TRBJ1-3, is KAGVTQTPRYLIKTRGQQVTLSCSPISGHRSVSWYQQTPGQGLQFLFEYFSETQRNKGNFPGRFSGRQFSNSRSEMNVSTLELGDSALYLCASSFSGGYSGNTIYFGEGSWLTVV.

The genes are TRBV3-1 (or the pseudogene TRBV3-2) and TRBJ2-3, with 10 bases matching TRBD2. Germline assignment: CDR1 LGHDT and CDR2 YNNKEL (reference sequence). With V trimmed by 4 bases and J by 6 bases, 22 bases remained unmatched. CDR3 length equals 20 residues. The CDR3 is CASSLQLAGPKRGHLDTQYF. The DNA for the CDR3 is TGTGCCAGCAGCCTTCAACTAGCGGGGCCAAAGCGGGGCCACCTGGATACGCAGTATTTT.

The chain uses TRBV7-8 and TRBJ2-7; TRBD1 agrees at 8 bases. Germline V CDR1 and CDR2: SGHVS, FQNEAQ. The CDR3 has 14 amino acids. Germline trimming cut 3 bases from V and 2 bases from J; bases unmatched to any gene: 3. The CDR3 DNA sequence: TGTGCCAGCAGCTTTGACAGGGGAGCCTACGAGCAGTACTTC. This codes for CASSFDRGAYEQYF.

V gene TRBV14 combines with J gene TRBJ2-7; D possibly matches TRBD1 or TRBD2 (6 bases each). V was clipped by 1 base and J by 2 bases, with 18 bases between them. Germline CDR1 and CDR2: SGHDN and FVKESK. This CDR3 has 17 residues. The CDR3 loop is CASSQGYRLGGPYEQYF. CDR3 bases: TGTGCCAGCAGCCAAGGATACAGGCTCGGGGGCCCCTACGAGCAGTACTTC.

V and J are TRBV18 and TRBJ2-1, with 8 bases matching TRBD2. V was pared by 4 bases and J by 4 bases, with 9 bases of the junction left unmatched. This CDR3 comprises 16 residues. CDR1 KGHSH and CDR2 LQKENI come from the germline V gene. The CDR3 loop is CASSLGAGVRYNEQFF. The DNA of the CDR3 is TGTGCCAGCTCACTGGGAGCGGGGGTTCGGTACAATGAGCAGTTCTTC.

The chain combines TRBV5-6 with TRBJ1-2; D unclear. The germline gives CDR1 SGHDT, CDR2 YYEEEE. V was clipped by 6 bases and J by 4 bases, with 10 bases between them. The CDR3 runs 12 residues. The CDR3 DNA reads as TGTGCCAGCACACGGACGGGCTATGGCTACACCTTC. It specifies CASTRTGYGYTF.

This clone showed up just once. This chain links TRBV18 with TRBJ2-1; the match to TRBD1 covers 7 bases. The J segment lost 14 bases and the V segment lost 2 bases, leaving 9 bases of the junction unmatched. The length of the CDR3 is 13 residues. Germline CDR1 is KGHSH and CDR2 is LQKENI. The CDR3: CASSPGTVMDKFF. CDR3 sequence (DNA): TGTGCCAGCTCACCAGGGACAGTCATGGATAAGTTCTTC. Full variable domain (missing parts from reference TRBV18 and TRBJ2-1): NAGVMQNPRHLVRRRGQEARLRCSPMKGHSHVYWYRQLPEEGLKFMVYLQKENIIDESGMPKERFSAEFPKEGPSILRIQQVVRGDSAAYFCASSPGTVMDKFFGPGTRLTVL.

This clone appeared a single time. This chain links TRBV29-1 with TRBJ1-1; a possible D gene is TRBD1 (6 bases). Looked up from germline, CDR1 is SQVTM and CDR2 is ANQGSEA. The ends were cut back, 3 bases at V and 5 bases at J, with 16 bases in the middle. CDR3 length equals 14 residues. The CDR3 coding sequence is TGCAGCGTTGACCCAGGGGAGGGGTGGACTGAAGCTTTCTTT. It encodes CSVDPGEGWTEAFF.

The chain is built from TRBV18 and TRBJ1-6; TRBD1 matches at 7 bases. This CDR3 spans 14 amino acids. Per germline, CDR1 KGHSH and CDR2 LQKENI. After removal of 2 bases from V and 7 bases from J, the junction contained 2 bases not matched to a gene. The CDR3 bases are TGTGCCAGCTCACCAGGGACAGAGAATTCACCCCTCCACTTT. It yields the protein CASSPGTENSPLHF. The whole variable domain, filled in from reference TRBV18 and TRBJ1-6, reads NAGVMQNPRHLVRRRGQEARLRCSPMKGHSHVYWYRQLPEEGLKFMVYLQKENIIDESGMPKERFSAEFPKEGPSILRIQQVVRGDSAAYFCASSPGTENSPLHFGNGTRLTVT.

The J gene is TRBJ1-2, the V gene TRBV6-5; 8 nucleotides match TRBD1. The CDR3 loop spans 14 amino acids. V gave up 7 bases and J gave up 4 bases; unmatched junction bases: 8. Germline V gives CDR1 MNHEY, CDR2 SVGAGI. The CDR3 nucleotides are TGTGCCAGCACTGCCAGGGGGCGAGGCTATGGCTACACCTTC. It translates to CASTARGRGYGYTF.